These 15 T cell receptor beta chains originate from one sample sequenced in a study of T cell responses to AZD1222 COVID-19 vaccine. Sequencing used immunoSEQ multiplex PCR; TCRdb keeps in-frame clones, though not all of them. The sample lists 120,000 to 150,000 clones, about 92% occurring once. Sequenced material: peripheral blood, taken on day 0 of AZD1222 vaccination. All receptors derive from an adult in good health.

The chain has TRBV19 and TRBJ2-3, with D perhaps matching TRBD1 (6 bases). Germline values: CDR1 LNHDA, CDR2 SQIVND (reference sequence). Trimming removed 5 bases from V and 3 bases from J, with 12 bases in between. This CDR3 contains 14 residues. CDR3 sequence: CASSSARGTDTQYF. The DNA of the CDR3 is TGTGCCAGTAGTTCGGCCAGGGGTACAGATACGCAGTATTTT.

DNA of the CDR3: TGTGCCTGGGCCTGGACAGGAACTAATGAAAAACTGTTTTTT. Translating it yields CAWAWTGTNEKLFF. This chain connects TRBV30 to TRBJ1-4, with 7 bases lining up with TRBD1. Unmatched junction bases numbered 4, after V lost 5 bases and J lost 1 base. Germline values: CDR1 GTSNPN, CDR2 SVGIG (reference sequence). This CDR3 contains 14 residues.

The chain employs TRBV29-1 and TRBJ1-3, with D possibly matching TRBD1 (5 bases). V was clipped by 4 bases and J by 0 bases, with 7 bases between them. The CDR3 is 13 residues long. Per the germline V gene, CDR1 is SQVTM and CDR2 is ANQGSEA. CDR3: CSVGDSSGNTIYF. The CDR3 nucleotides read TGCAGCGTTGGTGACAGCTCTGGAAACACCATATATTTT.

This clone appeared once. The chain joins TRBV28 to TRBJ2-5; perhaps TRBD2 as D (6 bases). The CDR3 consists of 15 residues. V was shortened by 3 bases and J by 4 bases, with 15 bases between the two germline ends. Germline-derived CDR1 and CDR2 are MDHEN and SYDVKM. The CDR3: CASSFRRGVGETQYF. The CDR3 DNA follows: TGTGCCAGCAGTTTTCGGAGGGGAGTAGGAGAGACCCAGTACTTC.

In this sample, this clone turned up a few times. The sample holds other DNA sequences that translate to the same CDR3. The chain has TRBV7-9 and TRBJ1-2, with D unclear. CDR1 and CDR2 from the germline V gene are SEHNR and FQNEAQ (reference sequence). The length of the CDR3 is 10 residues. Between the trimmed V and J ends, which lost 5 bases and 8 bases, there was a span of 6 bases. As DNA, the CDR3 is TGTGCCAGCAGCCCCTTAGGCTACACCTTC. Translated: CASSPLGYTF.

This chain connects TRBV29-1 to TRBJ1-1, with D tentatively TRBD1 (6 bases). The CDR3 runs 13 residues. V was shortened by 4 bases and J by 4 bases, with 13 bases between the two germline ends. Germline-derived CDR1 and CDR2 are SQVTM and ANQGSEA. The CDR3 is CSVGTGLTTEAFF. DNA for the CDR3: TGCAGCGTTGGAACAGGGCTTACCACTGAAGCTTTCTTT.

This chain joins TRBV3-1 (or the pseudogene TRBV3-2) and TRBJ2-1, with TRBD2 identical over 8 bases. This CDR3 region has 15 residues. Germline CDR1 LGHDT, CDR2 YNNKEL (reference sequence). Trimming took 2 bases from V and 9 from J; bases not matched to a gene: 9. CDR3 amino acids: CASSQPGTRFGEQFF. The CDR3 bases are TGTGCCAGCAGCCAACCCGGGACTAGGTTCGGTGAGCAGTTCTTC.

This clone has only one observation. In nucleotides, the CDR3 is TGTGCCAGCAGTTGGGTGAACGGGGCCGAGCAGTACTTC. It translates to CASSWVNGAEQYF. The rearrangement links TRBV6-4 to TRBJ2-7; D possibly uses TRBD1 or TRBD2 (5 bases each). The CDR3 covers 13 residues. V was pared by 5 bases and J by 6 bases, with 14 bases between. Germline values: CDR1 MRHNA, CDR2 SNTAGT.

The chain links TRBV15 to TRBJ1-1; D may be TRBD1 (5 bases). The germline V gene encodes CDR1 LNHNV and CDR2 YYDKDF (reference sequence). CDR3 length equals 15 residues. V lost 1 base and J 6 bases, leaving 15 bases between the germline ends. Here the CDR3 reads CATSRVVRESSEAFF. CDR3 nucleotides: TGTGCCACCAGCAGAGTAGTCAGGGAATCCTCTGAAGCTTTCTTT.

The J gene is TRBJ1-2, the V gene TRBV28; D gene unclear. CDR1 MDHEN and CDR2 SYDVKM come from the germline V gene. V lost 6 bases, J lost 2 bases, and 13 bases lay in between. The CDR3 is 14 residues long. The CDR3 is CASSPVDENYGYTF. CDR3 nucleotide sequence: TGTGCCAGCAGCCCTGTGGACGAAAACTATGGCTACACCTTC.

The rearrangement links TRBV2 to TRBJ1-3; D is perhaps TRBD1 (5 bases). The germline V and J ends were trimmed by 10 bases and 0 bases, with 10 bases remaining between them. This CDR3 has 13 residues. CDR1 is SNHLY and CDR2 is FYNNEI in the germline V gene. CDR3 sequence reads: CATTVYSGNTIYF. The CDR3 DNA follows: TGTGCCACGACAGTTTACTCTGGAAACACCATATATTTT.

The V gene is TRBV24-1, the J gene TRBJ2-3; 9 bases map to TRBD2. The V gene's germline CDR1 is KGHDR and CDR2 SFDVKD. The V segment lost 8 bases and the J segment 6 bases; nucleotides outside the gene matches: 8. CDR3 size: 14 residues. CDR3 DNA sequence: TGTGCCACCATTAGCGGGAGCCAGGGGGATACGCAGTATTTT. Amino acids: CATISGSQGDTQYF.

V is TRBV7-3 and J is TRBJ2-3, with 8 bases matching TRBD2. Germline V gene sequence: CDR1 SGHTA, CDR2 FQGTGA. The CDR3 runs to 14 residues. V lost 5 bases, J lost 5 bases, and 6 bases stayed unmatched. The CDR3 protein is CASSPTSGQDTQYF. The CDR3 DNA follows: TGTGCCAGCAGCCCAACTAGCGGACAAGATACGCAGTATTTT.

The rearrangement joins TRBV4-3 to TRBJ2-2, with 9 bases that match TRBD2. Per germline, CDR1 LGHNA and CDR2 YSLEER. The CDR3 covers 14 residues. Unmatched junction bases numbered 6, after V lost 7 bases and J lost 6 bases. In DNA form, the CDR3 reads TGCGCCAGCATGGTACTAGCGGGTTCCGGGGAGCTGTTTTTT. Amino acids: CASMVLAGSGELFF.

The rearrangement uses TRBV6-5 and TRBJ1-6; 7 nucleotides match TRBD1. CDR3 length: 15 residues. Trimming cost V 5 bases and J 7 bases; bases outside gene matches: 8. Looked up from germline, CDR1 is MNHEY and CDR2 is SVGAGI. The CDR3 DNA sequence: TGTGCCAGCAGTACCGTCTCGGGACAGAATTCACCCCTCCACTTT. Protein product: CASSTVSGQNSPLHF.